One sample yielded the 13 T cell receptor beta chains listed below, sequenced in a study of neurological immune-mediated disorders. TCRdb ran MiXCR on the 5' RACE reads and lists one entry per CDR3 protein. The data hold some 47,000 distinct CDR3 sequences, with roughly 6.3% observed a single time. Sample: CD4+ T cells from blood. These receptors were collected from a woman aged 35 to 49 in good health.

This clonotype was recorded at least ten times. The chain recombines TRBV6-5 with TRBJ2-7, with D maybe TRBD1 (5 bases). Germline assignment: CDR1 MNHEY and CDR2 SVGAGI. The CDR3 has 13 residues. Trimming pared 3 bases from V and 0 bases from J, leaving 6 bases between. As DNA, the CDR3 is TGTGCCAGCAGTTATAGGGGCTCCTACGAGCAGTACTTC. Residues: CASSYRGSYEQYF.

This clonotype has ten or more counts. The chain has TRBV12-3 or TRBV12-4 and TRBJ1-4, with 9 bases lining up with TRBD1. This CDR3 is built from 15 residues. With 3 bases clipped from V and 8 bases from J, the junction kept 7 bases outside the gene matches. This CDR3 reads CASSFGQGSGEKLFF. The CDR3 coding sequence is TGTGCCAGCAGTTTTGGACAGGGGTCTGGAGAAAAACTGTTTTTT.

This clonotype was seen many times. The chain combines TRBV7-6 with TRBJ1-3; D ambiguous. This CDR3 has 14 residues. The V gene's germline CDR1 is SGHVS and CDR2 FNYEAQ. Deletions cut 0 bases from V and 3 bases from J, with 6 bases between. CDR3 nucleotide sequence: TGTGCCAGCAGCTTAGCGGAGGTTGGAAACACCATATATTTT. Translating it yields CASSLAEVGNTIYF.

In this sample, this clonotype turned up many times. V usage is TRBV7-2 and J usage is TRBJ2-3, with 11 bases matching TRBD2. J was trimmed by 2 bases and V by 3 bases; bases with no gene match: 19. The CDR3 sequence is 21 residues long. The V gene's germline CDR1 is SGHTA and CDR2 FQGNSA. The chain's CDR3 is CASSFPPGLADFLKVTDTQYF. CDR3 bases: TGTGCCAGCAGCTTCCCCCCGGGACTAGCGGATTTCCTGAAGGTCACAGATACGCAGTATTTT. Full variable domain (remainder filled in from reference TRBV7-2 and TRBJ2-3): GAGVSQSPSNKVTEKGKDVELRCDPISGHTALYWYRQSLGQGLEFLIYFQGNSAPDKSGLPSDRFSAERTGGSVSTLTIQRTQQEDSAVYLCASSFPPGLADFLKVTDTQYFGPGTRLTVL.

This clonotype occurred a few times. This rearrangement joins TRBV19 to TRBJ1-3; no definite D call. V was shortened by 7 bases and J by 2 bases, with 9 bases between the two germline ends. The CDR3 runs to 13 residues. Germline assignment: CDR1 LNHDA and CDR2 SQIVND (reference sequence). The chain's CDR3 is CASIPQAGNTIYF. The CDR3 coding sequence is TGTGCCAGTATTCCGCAAGCTGGAAACACCATATATTTT.

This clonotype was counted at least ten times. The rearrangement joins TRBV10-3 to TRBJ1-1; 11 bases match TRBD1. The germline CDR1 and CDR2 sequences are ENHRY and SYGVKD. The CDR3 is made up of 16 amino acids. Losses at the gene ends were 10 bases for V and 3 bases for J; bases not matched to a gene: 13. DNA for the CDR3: TGTGCCACCGGGACAGGGGGGAACGTCGTCGACACTGAAGCTTTCTTT. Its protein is CATGTGGNVVDTEAFF.

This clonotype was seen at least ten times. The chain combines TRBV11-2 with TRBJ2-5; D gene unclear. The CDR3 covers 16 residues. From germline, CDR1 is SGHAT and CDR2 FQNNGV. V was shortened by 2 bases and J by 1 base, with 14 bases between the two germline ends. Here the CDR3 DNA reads TGTGCCAGCAGCTTACGGGTGATATCAGGCCAAGAGACCCAGTACTTC. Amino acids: CASSLRVISGQETQYF.

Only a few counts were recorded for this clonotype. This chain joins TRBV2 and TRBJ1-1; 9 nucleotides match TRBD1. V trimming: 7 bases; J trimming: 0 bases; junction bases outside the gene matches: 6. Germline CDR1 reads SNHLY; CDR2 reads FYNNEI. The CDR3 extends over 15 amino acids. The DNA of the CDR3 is TGTGCCAGCAATACGGGACAGGGCTTGAACACTGAAGCTTTCTTT. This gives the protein CASNTGQGLNTEAFF.

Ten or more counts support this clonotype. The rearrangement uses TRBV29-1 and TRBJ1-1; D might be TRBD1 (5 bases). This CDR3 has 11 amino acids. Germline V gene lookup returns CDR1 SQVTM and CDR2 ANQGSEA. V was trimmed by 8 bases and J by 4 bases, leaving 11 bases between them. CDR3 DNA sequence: TGCAGCTTCAGGGTGGCCACTGAAGCTTTCTTT. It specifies CSFRVATEAFF. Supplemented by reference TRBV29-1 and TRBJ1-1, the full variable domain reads SAVISQKPSRDICQRGTSLTIQCQVDSQVTMMFWYRQQPGQSLTLIATANQGSEATYESGFVIDKFPISRPNLTFSTLTVSNMSPEDSSIYLCSFRVATEAFFGQGTRLTVV.

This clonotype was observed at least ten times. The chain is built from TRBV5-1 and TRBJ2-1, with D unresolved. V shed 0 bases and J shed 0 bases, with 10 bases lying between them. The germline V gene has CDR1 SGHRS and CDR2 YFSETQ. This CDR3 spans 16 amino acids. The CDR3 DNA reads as TGCGCCAGCAGCTTGGGGGGTTCGAGCTCCTACAATGAGCAGTTCTTC. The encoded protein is CASSLGGSSSYNEQFF.

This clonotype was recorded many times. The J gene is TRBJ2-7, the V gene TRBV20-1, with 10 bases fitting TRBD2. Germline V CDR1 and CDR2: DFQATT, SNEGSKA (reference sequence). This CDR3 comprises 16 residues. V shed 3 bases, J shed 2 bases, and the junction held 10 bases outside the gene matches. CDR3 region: CSARGDLSGRAYEQYF. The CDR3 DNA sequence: TGCAGTGCTAGGGGGGACCTAAGCGGGAGGGCCTACGAGCAGTACTTC.

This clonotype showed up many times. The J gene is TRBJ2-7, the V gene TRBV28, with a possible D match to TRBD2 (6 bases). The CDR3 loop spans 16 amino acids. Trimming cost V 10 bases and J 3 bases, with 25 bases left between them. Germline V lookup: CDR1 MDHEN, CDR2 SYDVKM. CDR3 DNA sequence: TGTGCCATCCATCCCGGGGGTAAGGTGGACCTCTACGAGCAGTACTTC. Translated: CAIHPGGKVDLYEQYF.

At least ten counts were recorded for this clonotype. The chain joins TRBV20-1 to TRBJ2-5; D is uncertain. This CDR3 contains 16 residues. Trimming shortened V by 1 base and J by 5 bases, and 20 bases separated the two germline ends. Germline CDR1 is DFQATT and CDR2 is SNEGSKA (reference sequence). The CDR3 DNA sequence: TGCAGTGCTAGAGTAACCCCCGGGTTAGTTAAGGAGACCCAGTACTTC. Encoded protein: CSARVTPGLVKETQYF.